This paragraph reports one T cell receptor beta chain. At least ten counts were recorded for this clonotype. Its antigen remains unidentified. Base qualities are not recorded, but no much larger clone differs from it by a single base. This sample was included in a study of T cells in Graves' hyperthyroidism and ophthalmopathy (dated by TCRdb to the late 2010s). Looking at the study overall: Peripheral blood samples were taken at the time of initial diagnosis, prior to any treatment. An independent validation cohort of some 18 hyperthyroidism patients and 15 or so patients who later progressed to ophthalmopathy tested prospective prediction of ophthalmopathy. Following sampling, methimazole starting at 30 mg daily was given to hyperthyroidism patients, and high-dose intravenous methylprednisolone was given to ophthalmopathy patients. The 75 to 100 discovery patients were divided at random into training and test sets in a 7:3 ratio. To identify TCR V-J signatures that set the groups apart, the researchers used a discovery cohort of about a hundred patients, made up of approximately 43 with Graves' ophthalmopathy and about 60 with stable Graves' hyperthyroidism. In addition, the study compared T-cell repertoires in thyroid tissue and in blood from about 6 Graves' hyperthyroidism patients. According to the paper, TCR Vbeta CDR3 sequencing was carried out on 120 to 150 peripheral blood samples, which came from 40 to 45 ophthalmopathy, approximately 72 hyperthyroidism and approximately 17 progressor patients.

Ophthalmopathy patients had moderately to severely active disease, Clinical Activity Score of at least 3, NOSPECS grade of at least 4, and duration under 3 months. Patients with uncontrolled infections, other autoimmune diseases, pregnancy or lactation were excluded. Diagnoses were established on the basis of clinical symptoms, serum thyroxine and TRAb, thyroid ultrasound, and orbital computed tomography. PBMCs were isolated from about 10 ml of fresh peripheral blood by Ficoll-Paque density gradient centrifugation. Total RNA was extracted with Trizol reagent, and quality was checked on an Agilent 2100 Bioanalyzer. Results the study describes overall, beyond this receptor: In validation, the model predicted progression to ophthalmopathy a median of roughly six months before onset, with about 64% sensitivity and roughly 72% specificity. Sample size was not statistically predetermined, and investigators were not blinded to group allocation. In cross-validation, a model built on a 13 V-J signature told ophthalmopathy apart from stable hyperthyroidism with 85% to 90% sensitivity and approximately 84% specificity, and in testing the same model reached 80%/75%. Blood samples also contained most of the expanded thyroid clonotypes (frequency above 0.001), which suggests that blood repertoires may reflect thyroid immune responses.

From the cysteine through the phenylalanine, the CDR3 covers 11 amino acids. Only the CDR3 part of the read is kept: 33 bases, read in frame from the first base. CDR1 SQVTM and CDR2 ANQGSEA are derived from the germline V gene. V was cut back by 1 base and J by 4 bases, leaving a gap of 4 bases between them. Amplification of TCR beta CDR3 regions was carried out from RNA transcripts. For the first round of RT-PCR on the TCR CDR3, the HTBI primer set was used together with the Qiagen OneStep RT-PCR kit. The libraries were constructed in a second round of multiplex PCR and then size-selected and purified. Libraries were sequenced paired-end with 100 bp reads on an Illumina HiSeq2000. In the paper's pipeline: SOAPnuke was used to process the raw data, throwing out any read that contained adapters or uncalled bases, had a mean Phred below 15, or lacked an exact constant-primer or identifier match. High-quality paired reads were merged with COPE v1.2.5, and unique nucleotide sequences were defined as clonotypes. MiTCR v1.1 was used to align clonotypes to the IMGT TRBV, TRBD and TRBJ reference segments. The analysis was restricted to V-J combinations with a frequency above 0.0001, which together covered 99.2% of the repertoires. A TCS score was defined as the ratio between F50 (clonal expansion) and ExV (chaos), using BLOSUM62-based TCRdist between CDR3 peptides within each V-J. Welch's t-statistics and random forest reduced roughly 530 V-J features to about 12, which were used in a naive Bayes classifier (R e1071). TCRdb applied fastp at Q25 and MiXCR to the public reads, then kept only in-frame beta chains. Under each unique CDR3 protein, matching rows form one entry showing the most common genes and DNA. These V and J calls originate from TCRdb's pipeline instead of the authors' own analysis. Across this sample there are about 260,000 distinct CDR3 sequences, with less than 20% seen only once. The ten largest clones take up approximately 30% of the sample.

This receptor was obtained from a woman between 18 and 29 years old with Graves' ophthalmopathy. The V gene is TRBV29-1 and the J gene is TRBJ1-2; the D gene is not confidently resolved. Input material: blood. This receptor carries the CDR3 CSVEGSYGYTF. The nucleotides read TGCAGCGTTGAAGGGTCCTATGGCTACACCTTC.